This TCR beta chain was captured by sequencing in a study of response to subunit inactivated influenza vaccine. Study-wide findings and caveats: Authors suggested few new T cells are recruited by each seasonal influenza vaccination.

On this clonotype itself: The antigen is not known.

TCRdb reprocessed the RT-PCR reads with MiXCR, giving one entry per CDR3 protein. The sample lists approximately 200,000 distinct CDR3 sequences, 13% to 15% occurring once. The CDR3 runs 16 residues. Germline-derived CDR1 and CDR2 are MNHEY and SVGEGT. The ends lost 2 bases at V and 2 bases at J; junction bases unmatched: 7. The specimen comprised CD8+ T cells sorted from PBMCs, sampled roughly 5 days after vaccination. The receptor comes from a man aged 50 or older who received an inactivated influenza vaccine. The rearrangement joins TRBV6-2 or TRBV6-3 to TRBJ2-3; 7 bases are a match to TRBD2. The CDR3 DNA reads TGTGCCAGCAGTTACGAGCGGGACTCCATCACAGATACGCAGTATTTT. It is translated as CASSYERDSITDTQYF.